This T cell receptor (beta chain) originates from a study of blood T cells in healthy people across ages. Notes on the study in general: There were more naive CD4+ cells and higher diversity in long-lived donors than in aged donors.

The CDR3 covers 14 residues. The germline gives CDR1 DFQATT, CDR2 SNEGSKA (reference sequence). The V gene end was trimmed by 5 bases and the J gene end by 5 bases; junction bases not matched to a gene: 3. As for this clonotype: The target antigen is unknown.

Next came a second PCR, run for 7 to 11 cycles, which used a sample-barcoded 5' primer along with a J-beta primer mix. Each CDR3 protein gets one entry after TCRdb re-called the 5' RACE reads with MiXCR. The table records about 730,000 distinct CDR3 sequences, approximately 39% of them present only once. The clonotype comes from an older woman in good health. The chain recombines TRBV20-1 with TRBJ2-1, with 13 positions matching TRBD2. Sequencing was carried out using blood. The CDR3 loop reads CSAGLAGEDNEQFF. The CDR3 nucleotides are TGCAGTGCTGGACTAGCGGGGGAAGACAATGAGCAGTTCTTC.